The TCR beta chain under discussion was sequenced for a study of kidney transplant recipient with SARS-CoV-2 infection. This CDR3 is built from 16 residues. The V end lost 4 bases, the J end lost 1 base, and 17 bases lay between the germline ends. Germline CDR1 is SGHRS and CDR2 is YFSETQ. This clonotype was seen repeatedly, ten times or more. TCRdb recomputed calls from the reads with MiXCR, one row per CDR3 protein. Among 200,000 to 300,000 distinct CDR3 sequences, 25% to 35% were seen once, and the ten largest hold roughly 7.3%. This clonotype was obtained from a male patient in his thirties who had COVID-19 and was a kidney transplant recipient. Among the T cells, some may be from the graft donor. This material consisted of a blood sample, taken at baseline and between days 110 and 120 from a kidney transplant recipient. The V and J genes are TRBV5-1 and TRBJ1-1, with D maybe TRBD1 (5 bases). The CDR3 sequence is CASSPTAGRGNTEAFF. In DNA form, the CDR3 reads TGCGCCAGCAGCCCCACGGCGGGGAGGGGGAACACTGAAGCTTTCTTT. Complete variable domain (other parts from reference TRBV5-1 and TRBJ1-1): KAGVTQTPRYLIKTRGQQVTLSCSPISGHRSVSWYQQTPGQGLQFLFEYFSETQRNKGNFPGRFSGRQFSNSRSEMNVSTLELGDSALYLCASSPTAGRGNTEAFFGQGTRLTVV.